The 9 T cell receptor beta chains below were found in one sample sequenced in a study of identical twins. One entry per CDR3 protein, called by TCRdb with MiXCR from the 5' RACE reads. The sample carries around 1.7 million distinct CDR3 sequences, roughly a third recorded once. The source material was cord blood. The receptor set was obtained from a newborn girl in good health.

The gene calls are TRBV13 and TRBJ2-5; tentatively, D is TRBD1 (6 bases). Per germline, CDR1 PRHDT and CDR2 FYEKMQ (reference sequence). V was shortened by 0 bases and J by 3 bases, with 11 bases between the two germline ends. This CDR3 has 15 amino acids. CDR3 sequence: CASSLGLRQEETQYF. CDR3 nucleotides: TGTGCCAGCAGCTTAGGCCTAAGACAGGAAGAGACCCAGTACTTC.

This clonotype was observed at least ten times. This rearrangement joins TRBV28 to TRBJ1-5; 8 bases match TRBD1. After removal of 0 bases from V and 2 bases from J, the junction contained 0 bases not matched to a gene. Germline values: CDR1 MDHEN, CDR2 SYDVKM. The CDR3 length is 15 residues. CDR3 DNA: TGTGCCAGCAGTTTATGGGGACAGGGCAATCAGCCCCAGCATTTT. This translates into CASSLWGQGNQPQHF. Variable domain in full (rest from reference TRBV28 and TRBJ1-5): DVKVTQSSRYLVKRTGEKVFLECVQDMDHENMFWYRQDPGLGLRLIYFSYDVKMKEKGDIPEGYSVSREKKERFSLILESASTNQTSMYLCASSLWGQGNQPQHFGDGTRLSIL.

This clonotype has more than one count but fewer than ten. The V and J genes are TRBV28 and TRBJ2-7; tentative D call: TRBD2 (5 bases). Germline assignment: CDR1 MDHEN and CDR2 SYDVKM. Trimming removed 5 bases from V and 2 bases from J, with 10 bases in between. The CDR3 covers 13 residues. The CDR3 region has the DNA TGTGCCAGCAGTCCCCTAGCTCCCTACGAGCAGTACTTC. It codes for CASSPLAPYEQYF.

The gene calls are TRBV5-1 and TRBJ2-2; D may be TRBD2 (5 bases). The V gene lost 2 bases and the J gene lost 13 bases, with 15 bases spanning the gap. The germline CDR1 and CDR2 sequences are SGHRS and YFSETQ. CDR3 length: 13 residues. As DNA, the CDR3 is TGCGCCAGCAGCTTAGTACGGGGAAGTGGGCTGTTTTTT. Translated, it gives CASSLVRGSGLFF.

In its sample, this clonotype was seen many times. The V call is TRBV7-9, the J call TRBJ1-2, with D hard to call. The CDR3 loop spans 14 amino acids. With 1 base removed from V and 4 bases from J, the gap between germline ends came to 10 bases. Germline V gene data show CDR1 as SEHNR and CDR2 as FQNEAQ (reference sequence). CDR3 in DNA: TGTGCCAGCAGCTTAGATGTCGTGACCTATGGCTACACCTTC. The encoded protein is CASSLDVVTYGYTF.

V is TRBV2 and J is TRBJ2-5; no clear D gene. The V and J ends lost 7 bases and 5 bases respectively, with 11 bases between them. This CDR3 is 12 amino acids long. CDR1 SNHLY and CDR2 FYNNEI come from the germline V gene. CDR3: CASTLSGETQYF. The CDR3, as DNA: TGTGCCAGCACCTTGAGTGGGGAGACCCAGTACTTC.

The rearrangement uses TRBV2 and TRBJ2-1; 11 bases fit TRBD2. Trimming cost V 4 bases and J 12 bases; bases outside gene matches: 8. Germline V gene sequence: CDR1 SNHLY, CDR2 FYNNEI. The CDR3 is made up of 14 amino acids. This CDR3 is CASSGLAGPTGQFF. CDR3 DNA: TGTGCCAGCAGTGGACTAGCGGGACCCACAGGGCAGTTCTTC. Based on the CDR3 plus reference TRBV2 and TRBJ2-1, the full variable domain is EPEVTQTPSHQVTQMGQEVILRCVPISNHLYFYWYRQILGQKVEFLVSFYNNEISEKSEIFDDQFSVERPDGSNFTLKIRSTKLEDSAMYFCASSGLAGPTGQFFGPGTRLTVL.

This clonotype was counted at least ten times. The chain has TRBV29-1 and TRBJ2-1, with 7 positions matching TRBD1. The CDR3 is made up of 12 amino acids. Germline loops: CDR1 SQVTM, CDR2 ANQGSEA. J gave up 6 bases and V 4 bases, and 3 bases lay outside the gene matches. The DNA for the CDR3 is TGCAGCGTTGTCCCAGGGGGCAATGAGCAGTTCTTC. Translation: CSVVPGGNEQFF.

Note on this clonotype: A much larger clone is a single base away; this may be a read error. This chain joins TRBV5-1 and TRBJ2-7; D gene unclear. CDR1 and CDR2 from the germline V gene are SGHRS and YFSETQ. The CDR3 covers 12 residues. Trimming took off 5 bases at V and 0 bases at J, with 6 bases between the two ends. Here the CDR3 DNA reads TGCGCCAGCAGATGGGACTCCTACGAGCAGTACTTC. Its translation: CASRWDSYEQYF.